A single sample is the source of the 7 T cell receptor beta chains below, sequenced in a study of shared clonotypes between healthy human individuals. The assay was immunoSEQ multiplex PCR, and TCRdb's table has in-frame clones only and misses some. The repertoire has about 2 million clones, approximately 95% of them found once; the top ten carry 0.13%. What was sequenced was naive CD4+ T cells sorted from blood. Subset reported: CD45RA+ positively selected. The receptors here all came from a young man in good health.

As regards this clone: At one boundary the junction diverges from the germline segment, which might be a read error. J is TRBJ1-1 and V is TRBV7-7, with D unclear. CDR1 is SSHAT, CDR2 FNYEAQ, per germline (reference sequence). This CDR3 has 13 residues. This CDR3 is CASSLEFRTEAFF. The CDR3 bases are TGTGCTAGCAGCTTAGAGTTCAGAACTGAAGCTTTCTTT.

The rearrangement links TRBV6-5 to TRBJ2-6; perhaps D is TRBD1 or TRBD2 (5 bases each). CDR1 is MNHEY, CDR2 SVGAGI, per germline. V was clipped by 8 bases and J by 2 bases, with 10 bases between them. The CDR3 extends over 14 amino acids. The DNA of the CDR3 is TGTGCCAGCCTGAGGGGTCCTGGGGCCAACGTCCTGACTTTC. Protein product: CASLRGPGANVLTF.

The V call is TRBV7-9, the J call TRBJ2-7; TRBD1 matches at 8 bases. The CDR3 loop spans 12 amino acids. V gave up 8 bases and J gave up 5 bases; unmatched junction bases: 5. Germline CDR1 SEHNR, CDR2 FQNEAQ (reference sequence). CDR3 nucleotides: TGTGCCAGCGGAGGACAGGGCCACGAGCAGTACTTC. Its protein product is CASGGQGHEQYF.

The CDR3 region has the DNA TGTGCCAGCAGCTGGTCCGGGACAGGGGGATGGGTTCATGGCTACACCTTC. Translating gives CASSWSGTGGWVHGYTF. V gene TRBV7-9 combines with J gene TRBJ1-2; 11 nucleotides align to TRBD1. V shed 4 bases, J shed 6 bases, and the junction held 13 bases outside the gene matches. Germline assignment: CDR1 SEHNR and CDR2 FQNEAQ (reference sequence). This CDR3 has 17 residues.

A single count supports this clone. The chain employs TRBV18 and TRBJ2-2, with 12 bases fitting TRBD2. The length of the CDR3 is 15 residues. V gave up 6 bases and J gave up 5 bases; unmatched junction bases: 4. Looked up from germline, CDR1 is KGHSH and CDR2 is LQKENI. CDR3: CASSQLAGGTGELFF. CDR3 sequence (DNA): TGTGCCAGCTCGCAACTAGCGGGAGGAACCGGGGAGCTGTTTTTT.

The rearrangement joins TRBV6-1 to TRBJ1-3; tentatively, D is TRBD1 (5 bases). This CDR3 is 15 amino acids long. Germline-derived CDR1 and CDR2 are MNHNS and SASEGT. Trimming took off 6 bases at V and 0 bases at J, with 12 bases between the two ends. Written as DNA, the CDR3 is TGTGCCAGCAGCCTCGAAAGGGGCTCTGGAAACACCATATATTTT. Translating it yields CASSLERGSGNTIYF.

This clone was seen once. The CDR3 here is CASSSGYTEAFF. The CDR3 nucleotides are TGTGCCAGCAGTTCAGGGTACACTGAAGCTTTCTTT. The V call is TRBV6-5, the J call TRBJ1-1, with TRBD1 as a possible D gene (5 bases). CDR3 length: 12 residues. CDR1 and CDR2 (germline): MNHEY, SVGAGI. V gave up 4 bases and J gave up 3 bases, with 6 bases separating them.